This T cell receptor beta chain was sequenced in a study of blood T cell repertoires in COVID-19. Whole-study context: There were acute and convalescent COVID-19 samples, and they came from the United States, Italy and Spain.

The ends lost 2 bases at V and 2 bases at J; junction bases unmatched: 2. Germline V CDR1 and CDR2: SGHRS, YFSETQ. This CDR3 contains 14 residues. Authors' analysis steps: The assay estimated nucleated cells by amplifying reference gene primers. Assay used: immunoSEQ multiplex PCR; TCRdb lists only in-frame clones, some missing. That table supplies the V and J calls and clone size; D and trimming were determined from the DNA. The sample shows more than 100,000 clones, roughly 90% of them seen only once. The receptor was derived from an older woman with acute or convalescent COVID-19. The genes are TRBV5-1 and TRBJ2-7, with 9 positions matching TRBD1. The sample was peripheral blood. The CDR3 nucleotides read TGCGCCAGCAGCTTCGGGACAGGGCCCTACGAGCAGTACTTC. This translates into CASSFGTGPYEQYF.